The 20 T cell receptor beta chains below come from one sample, sequenced in a study of T-cell memory formation after mild COVID-19. In TCRdb, the 5' RACE reads were re-called with MiXCR into one record per CDR3 protein. The repertoire holds under 550,000 distinct CDR3 sequences, with about a sixth as singletons. Sequenced input: PBMCs or a T cell subset sorted from them (not recorded which). These receptors were obtained from a man between 18 and 29 years old who had mild COVID-19 (a few samples of this study predate the infection). Cell type and time point are not known.

The chain is built from TRBV12-3 or TRBV12-4 and TRBJ2-3; D gene unclear. This CDR3 comprises 15 residues. The V end lost 3 bases, the J end lost 3 bases, and 13 bases lay between the germline ends. The CDR3: CASSFLARETDTQYF. In DNA form, the CDR3 reads TGTGCCAGCAGTTTTCTCGCTAGGGAAACAGATACGCAGTATTTT.

This clonotype was seen only a few times. The genes are TRBV5-4 and TRBJ2-2, with 8 bases identical to TRBD2. The germline CDR1 and CDR2 sequences are SGHNT and YYREEE (reference sequence). This CDR3 is 16 amino acids long. The junction had 8 bases not matched to a gene; V was cut back by 4 bases and J by 3 bases. The CDR3 DNA sequence: TGTGCCAGCAGCCGCCGGACTAGCTACTACACCGGGGAGCTGTTTTTT. Translated: CASSRRTSYYTGELFF. Based on the CDR3 plus reference TRBV5-4 and TRBJ2-2, the full variable domain is ETGVTQSPTHLIKTRGQQVTLRCSSQSGHNTVSWYQQALGQGPQFIFQYYREEENGRGNFPPRFSGLQFPNYSSELNVNALELDDSALYLCASSRRTSYYTGELFFGEGSRLTVL.

This clonotype showed up many times. The chain carries TRBV7-9 and TRBJ2-3; D not resolved. Trimming took 2 bases from V and 0 from J, leaving 12 bases between them. The CDR3 consists of 16 residues. CDR1 is SEHNR, CDR2 FQNEAQ, per germline (reference sequence). The CDR3 is CASSLTRRQSTDTQYF. The CDR3 DNA sequence: TGTGCCAGCAGCTTAACGCGGCGGCAGAGCACAGATACGCAGTATTTT.

This clonotype was counted between two and nine times. The chain has TRBV7-2 and TRBJ1-1; D is ambiguous. Trimming stripped 1 base from V and 0 bases from J, with 12 bases between. The V gene's germline CDR1 is SGHTA and CDR2 FQGNSA. The CDR3 runs 16 residues. The CDR3 region is CASSLECCGLNTEAFF. CDR3 coding DNA: TGTGCCAGCAGCTTAGAATGTTGCGGCCTGAACACTGAAGCTTTCTTT.

This clonotype was picked up a small number of times. V and J are TRBV14 and TRBJ2-3; 7 bases fit TRBD2. The V gene end was trimmed by 3 bases and the J gene end by 5 bases; junction bases not matched to a gene: 11. Germline CDR1 reads SGHDN; CDR2 reads FVKESK. The CDR3 covers 16 residues. CDR3 bases: TGTGCCAGCAGCCAGATTCTAGCGGCTTCCGGAGATACGCAGTATTTT. It specifies CASSQILAASGDTQYF.

About this clonotype: One end of the junction varies from germline; a read error may be responsible. The chain has TRBV4-3 and TRBJ2-2; D possibly corresponds to TRBD1 (5 bases). The CDR3 runs 15 residues. In germline, CDR1 is LGHNA, CDR2 YSLEER. CDR3 amino acids: CASTQGVVGTGELFF. Here the CDR3 DNA reads TGCGCCAGCACCCAAGGGGTAGTAGGCACCGGGGAGCTGTTTTTT.

This clonotype turned up a few times. The chain employs TRBV3-1 and TRBJ2-3; weak D call: TRBD2 (6 bases). V lost 4 bases to trimming and J lost 4 bases, with 12 bases between them. Germline values: CDR1 LGHDT, CDR2 YNNKEL (reference sequence). This CDR3 has 14 residues. In nucleotides, the CDR3 is TGTGCCAGCAGCCCTCGGGGAGGCTCAGATACGCAGTATTTT. The encoded protein is CASSPRGGSDTQYF.

V gene TRBV7-9 combines with J gene TRBJ1-1; D perhaps matches TRBD1 (6 bases). Germline V gene lookup returns CDR1 SEHNR and CDR2 FQNEAQ (reference sequence). The germline V and J ends were trimmed by 5 bases and 3 bases, with 19 bases remaining between them. This CDR3 is 16 amino acids long. In DNA, the CDR3 is TGTGCCAGCAGCCGGAGGGGGGGTCGAGTAGACACTGAAGCTTTCTTT. Encoded protein: CASSRRGGRVDTEAFF.

This clonotype has a count of ten or more. A junction end diverges from the germline sequence, so it may reflect a read error. This chain connects TRBV7-7 to TRBJ2-5; 10 bases agree with TRBD2. The CDR3 consists of 15 residues. Per germline, CDR1 SSHAT and CDR2 FNYEAQ (reference sequence). This CDR3 is CASSSSGGRAATQYF. The DNA of the CDR3 is TGTGCTAGCAGCTCTAGCGGGGGCCGGGCGGCGACCCAGTACTTC. The entire variable domain, with the rest obtained from reference TRBV7-7 and TRBJ2-5, is as follows: GAGVSQSPRYKVTKRGQDVTLRCDPISSHATLYWYQQALGQGPEFLTYFNYEAQPDKSGLPSDRFSAERPEGSISTLTIQRTEQRDSAMYRCASSSSGGRAATQYFGPGTRLLVL.

J is TRBJ2-1 and V is TRBV24-1; D remains unclear. The V end was cut by 4 bases, the J end by 10 bases, with 10 bases between. The germline V gene has CDR1 KGHDR and CDR2 SFDVKD. The CDR3 is 12 residues long. The CDR3 DNA reads as TGTGCCACCAGTGACAGAAGACAAGAGCAGTTCTTC. Translating gives CATSDRRQEQFF.

V is TRBV4-1 and J is TRBJ1-1; D call uncertain. Germline CDR1 reads MGHRA; CDR2 reads YSYEKL. The germline V and J ends were trimmed by 4 bases and 4 bases, with 16 bases remaining between them. The CDR3 is made up of 15 amino acids. As DNA, the CDR3 is TGCGCCAGCAGCCCTAAAGAAGGGATGGGCACTGAAGCTTTCTTT. Translated, it gives CASSPKEGMGTEAFF.

This clonotype was seen only once. This chain uses TRBV7-2 with TRBJ2-7, with 10 positions matching TRBD2. The CDR3 loop spans 16 amino acids. Germline trimming cut 0 bases from V and 4 bases from J; bases unmatched to any gene: 6. In germline, CDR1 is SGHTA, CDR2 FQGNSA. The CDR3 sequence is CASSLARLAGVYEQYF. Here the CDR3 DNA reads TGTGCCAGCAGCTTAGCGCGCCTAGCGGGAGTGTACGAGCAGTACTTC.

This clonotype showed up many times. J is TRBJ2-1 and V is TRBV7-2; TRBD2 aligns across 11 bases. This CDR3 spans 13 amino acids. CDR1 and CDR2 (germline): SGHTA, FQGNSA. With V trimmed by 6 bases and J by 6 bases, 1 base remained unmatched. The CDR3 nucleotides are TGTGCCAGCAGTACTAGCGGGGGCAATGAGCAGTTCTTC. Translating gives CASSTSGGNEQFF.

The CDR3 reads CASGPYTGELFF. CDR3 DNA sequence: TGTGCCAGCGGGCCCTACACCGGGGAGCTGTTTTTT. The V gene is TRBV6-5, the J gene TRBJ2-2; D remains unclear. V dropped 8 bases and J dropped 3 bases, with 7 bases sitting between them. The CDR3 consists of 12 residues. Germline V gene lookup returns CDR1 MNHEY and CDR2 SVGAGI.

The rearrangement links TRBV5-1 to TRBJ1-2; D unresolved. V was trimmed by 0 bases and J by 8 bases, leaving 17 bases between them. Per the germline V gene, CDR1 is SGHRS and CDR2 is YFSETQ. This CDR3 comprises 15 residues. This CDR3 reads CASSLASTELWGYTF. CDR3 nucleotides: TGCGCCAGCAGCTTGGCTTCGACGGAGCTATGGGGCTACACCTTC. The variable domain in full, with the rest retrieved from reference TRBV5-1 and TRBJ1-2, is KAGVTQTPRYLIKTRGQQVTLSCSPISGHRSVSWYQQTPGQGLQFLFEYFSETQRNKGNFPGRFSGRQFSNSRSEMNVSTLELGDSALYLCASSLASTELWGYTFGSGTRLTVV.

This clonotype was counted between two and nine times. The gene calls are TRBV7-9 and TRBJ2-1; 11 bases line up with TRBD1. Per the germline V gene, CDR1 is SEHNR and CDR2 is FQNEAQ (reference sequence). The CDR3 contains 15 residues. Trimming at V came to 5 bases and at J to 8 bases, leaving 8 bases not matched to a gene. In nucleotides, the CDR3 is TGTGCCAGCAGCCTGGGACAGGGGGTTATCGATGAGCAGTTCTTC. Amino acids: CASSLGQGVIDEQFF.

The chain joins TRBV29-1 to TRBJ2-3; weak D call: TRBD1 (6 bases). CDR1 and CDR2 from the germline V gene are SQVTM and ANQGSEA. Trimming took off 7 bases at V and 1 base at J, with 12 bases between the two ends. The CDR3 length is 13 residues. The CDR3 loop reads CSAYRVGTDTQYF. The CDR3 DNA sequence: TGCAGCGCCTACAGGGTGGGCACAGATACGCAGTATTTT.

This clonotype was seen a few times. The rearrangement joins TRBV7-9 to TRBJ2-7; TRBD1 matches 7 bases. Germline CDR1 reads SEHNR; CDR2 reads FQNEAQ (reference sequence). This CDR3 has 14 residues. Germline trimming cut 5 bases from V and 2 bases from J; bases unmatched to any gene: 6. The CDR3: CASSPVDRAYEQYF. Here the CDR3 DNA reads TGTGCCAGCAGCCCGGTAGACAGGGCCTACGAGCAGTACTTC.

This clonotype turned up a few times. The chain carries TRBV12-3 or TRBV12-4 and TRBJ2-1; D is perhaps TRBD1 (7 bases). The V end lost 5 bases, the J end lost 8 bases, and 13 bases lay between the germline ends. The CDR3 spans 13 residues. CDR3 sequence: CASSPRRGDEQFF. CDR3 DNA sequence: TGTGCCAGCAGTCCCCGCAGGGGGGATGAGCAGTTCTTC.

This clonotype has a handful of counts. The chain carries TRBV7-6 and TRBJ2-2, with 7 bases that match TRBD1. Trimming at V came to 0 bases and at J to 4 bases, leaving 8 bases not matched to a gene. The germline gives CDR1 SGHVS, CDR2 FNYEAQ. The CDR3 spans 17 residues. The DNA of the CDR3 is TGTGCCAGCAGCTTAGCTGTGGCAGGGGGTAGCACCGGGGAGCTGTTTTTT. Its translation: CASSLAVAGGSTGELFF.